This is a list of T cell receptor beta chains from one sample in a study of OX40 agonist ivuxolimab in advanced cancers. Assay used: immunoSEQ multiplex PCR; TCRdb lists only in-frame clones, some missing. The sample includes tens of thousands of clones, about 91% of them seen just once. The source material was CD4+ or CD8+ T cells sorted from blood, sampled in a trial of the OX40 agonist ivuxolimab. The receptors here all came from an adult with an advanced solid tumor such as melanoma, head and neck, liver or kidney cancer. Each CDR3 is given without its conserved first and last residue. D genes are given only for firm matches.

CDR3 protein: ASSPRRSSGGNEQF
D gene: TRBD2
CDR3 length: 14
V gene: TRBV4-2
J gene: TRBJ2-1

CDR3 protein: ASSWTSESDTQY
D gene: TRBD2
CDR3 length: 12
V gene: TRBV4-1
J gene: TRBJ2-3

CDR3 protein: ASSLRTNEKLF
D gene: .
CDR3 length: 11
V gene: TRBV4-3
J gene: TRBJ1-4

CDR3 protein: ASSQNLGWTGGFEQY
D gene: TRBD1
CDR3 length: 15
V gene: TRBV4-1
J gene: TRBJ2-7

CDR3 protein: ASSEATKNIQY
D gene: .
CDR3 length: 11
V gene: TRBV6-1
J gene: TRBJ2-4

CDR3 protein: ASSQEKGWDTEAF
D gene: .
CDR3 length: 13
V gene: TRBV4-3
J gene: TRBJ1-1

CDR3 protein: ASSFSETQY
D gene: .
CDR3 length: 9
V gene: TRBV5-8
J gene: TRBJ2-5

CDR3 protein: ASSSPTSWRYEQY
D gene: TRBD2
CDR3 length: 13
V gene: TRBV11-2
J gene: TRBJ2-7

CDR3 protein: AWSAGTYEAF
D gene: .
CDR3 length: 10
V gene: TRBV30
J gene: TRBJ1-1

CDR3 protein: ASSQDGKPQH
D gene: .
CDR3 length: 10
V gene: TRBV4-2
J gene: TRBJ1-5

CDR3 protein: ASSSGTSGRSGKNIQY
D gene: TRBD2
CDR3 length: 16
V gene: TRBV27
J gene: TRBJ2-4

CDR3 protein: ASSRQGLF
D gene: .
CDR3 length: 8
V gene: TRBV6-1
J gene: TRBJ2-1

CDR3 protein: ASSGDRGQETQY
D gene: TRBD1
CDR3 length: 12
V gene: TRBV25-1
J gene: TRBJ2-5

CDR3 protein: ASSIGGAESLY
D gene: .
CDR3 length: 11
V gene: TRBV19
J gene: TRBJ2-7

CDR3 protein: ASSQGLAGNYEQY
D gene: TRBD2
CDR3 length: 13
V gene: TRBV4-3
J gene: TRBJ2-7

CDR3 protein: ASSQGFGGNTIY
D gene: .
CDR3 length: 12
V gene: TRBV7-2
J gene: TRBJ1-3